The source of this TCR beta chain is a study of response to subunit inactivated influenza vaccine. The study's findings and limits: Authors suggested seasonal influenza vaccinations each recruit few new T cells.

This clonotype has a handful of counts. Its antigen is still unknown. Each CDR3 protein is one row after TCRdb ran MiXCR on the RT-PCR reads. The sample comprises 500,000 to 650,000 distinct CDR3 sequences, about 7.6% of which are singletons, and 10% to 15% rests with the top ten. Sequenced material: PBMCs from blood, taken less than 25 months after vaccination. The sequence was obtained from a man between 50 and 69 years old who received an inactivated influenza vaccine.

The CDR3 region has the DNA TGCAGCGTTGAGGACCGTGGGGGCTACACCTTC. Protein: CSVEDRGGYTF. V is TRBV29-1 and J is TRBJ1-2; D is undetermined. The CDR3 is 11 amino acids. Germline loops: CDR1 SQVTM, CDR2 ANQGSEA. The V gene lost 3 bases and the J gene lost 8 bases, with 10 bases spanning the gap.